Below are 28 T cell receptor beta chains sequenced from a single sample in a study of blood T cell repertoires in COVID-19. TCRdb's copy holds only in-frame clones and misses some; the assay was immunoSEQ multiplex PCR. The top ten hold roughly 2.3% of the sample, which has about 93,000 clones, roughly nine tenths seen once. The sequenced sample consisted of peripheral blood. These receptors all come from a man aged 50-59 years with acute or convalescent COVID-19.

This chain joins TRBV11-2 and TRBJ2-1; 7 bases align to TRBD1. The CDR3 is made up of 13 amino acids. Losses at the gene ends were 5 bases for V and 9 bases for J; bases not matched to a gene: 7. Germline V gives CDR1 SGHAT, CDR2 FQNNGV. The CDR3 nucleotides read TGTGCCAGCAGCGAAAGCACAGGGGCTGAGCAGTTCTTC. It translates to CASSESTGAEQFF.

The chain couples TRBV7-9 to TRBJ2-6, with 7 bases aligning to TRBD1. CDR1 is SEHNR, CDR2 FQNEAQ, per germline (reference sequence). The V segment lost 2 bases and the J segment 5 bases; nucleotides outside the gene matches: 3. This CDR3 contains 15 residues. CDR3 sequence reads: CASSLLGGRANVLTF. DNA for the CDR3: TGTGCCAGCAGCTTACTAGGGGGCAGGGCCAACGTCCTGACTTTC.

The rearrangement joins TRBV5-1 to TRBJ2-5; possibly TRBD2 for D (6 bases). CDR3 size: 13 residues. V lost 1 base, J lost 3 bases, and 7 bases lay in between. Per the germline V gene, CDR1 is SGHRS and CDR2 is YFSETQ. CDR3 loop: CASSLSGEETQYF. The CDR3 coding sequence is TGCGCCAGCAGCTTGTCGGGGGAAGAGACCCAGTACTTC. Using reference TRBV5-1 and TRBJ2-5 for the parts outside the CDR3, the full variable domain is KAGVTQTPRYLIKTRGQQVTLSCSPISGHRSVSWYQQTPGQGLQFLFEYFSETQRNKGNFPGRFSGRQFSNSRSEMNVSTLELGDSALYLCASSLSGEETQYFGPGTRLLVL.

The gene calls are TRBV29-1 and TRBJ1-2, with a weak D call TRBD1 (5 bases). Germline lookup yields CDR1 SQVTM and CDR2 ANQGSEA. The CDR3 consists of 11 residues. V lost 6 bases and J lost 8, with 13 bases in between. The CDR3 sequence: CSVVGGDGYTF. The CDR3 nucleotides read TGCAGCGTCGTGGGGGGAGACGGCTACACCTTC.

V is TRBV30 and J is TRBJ1-1; tentative D call: TRBD1 (6 bases). Trimming pared 4 bases from V and 1 base from J, leaving 7 bases between. The CDR3 is 12 amino acids. In germline, CDR1 is GTSNPN, CDR2 SVGIG (reference sequence). The CDR3 nucleotides read TGTGCCTGGAACAGGGAGAACACTGAAGCTTTCTTT. Its protein product is CAWNRENTEAFF. Based on the CDR3 plus reference TRBV30 and TRBJ1-1, the full variable domain is SQTIHQWPATLVQPVGSPLSLECTVEGTSNPNLYWYRQAAGRGLQLLFYSVGIGQISSEVPQNLSASRPQDRQFILSSKKLLLSDSGFYLCAWNRENTEAFFGQGTRLTVV.

The V gene is TRBV6-5, the J gene TRBJ1-1; tentatively, D is TRBD1 (6 bases). CDR1 is MNHEY, CDR2 SVGAGI, per germline. Trimming stripped 6 bases from V and 10 bases from J, with 15 bases between. The CDR3 covers 12 residues. The CDR3 coding sequence is TGTGCCAGCAGACCACAGGGCGGGGGAGCTTTCTTT. This sequence encodes CASRPQGGGAFF.

The CDR3 sequence is CASSPRGLMNTEAFF. Here the CDR3 DNA reads TGTGCCAGTAGTCCCCGGGGTCTTATGAACACTGAAGCTTTCTTT. The chain recombines TRBV19 with TRBJ1-1; no firm D call. The CDR3 has 15 amino acids. CDR1 and CDR2 from the germline V gene are LNHDA and SQIVND (reference sequence). V lost 5 bases and J lost 0, with 13 bases in between.

The chain uses TRBV6-5 and TRBJ1-5, with no clear D. The CDR3 spans 13 residues. The germline V gene has CDR1 MNHEY and CDR2 SVGAGI. The germline V and J ends were trimmed by 4 bases and 7 bases, with 11 bases remaining between them. CDR3 loop: CASSLTNRQPQHF. The CDR3 DNA reads as TGTGCCAGCAGTTTAACCAATAGACAGCCCCAGCATTTT.

J is TRBJ2-5 and V is TRBV7-6, with 9 bases identical to TRBD2. CDR3 length: 18 residues. CDR1 SGHVS and CDR2 FNYEAQ come from the germline V gene. J was trimmed by 2 bases and V by 4 bases; bases with no gene match: 14. The CDR3: CASSSRPPTSGRQETQYF. In nucleotides, the CDR3 is TGTGCCAGCAGCTCTCGCCCCCCGACTAGCGGAAGACAAGAGACCCAGTACTTC.

Turning to this clone: Other DNA variants within this sample encode the same CDR3. The rearrangement joins TRBV19 to TRBJ2-1, with 10 positions matching TRBD2. Germline values: CDR1 LNHDA, CDR2 SQIVND (reference sequence). With 8 bases clipped from V and 1 base from J, the junction kept 5 bases outside the gene matches. This CDR3 is built from 15 residues. This chain's CDR3 is CASRTSGPSYNEQFF. The DNA of the CDR3 is TGTGCCAGTCGGACTAGCGGCCCATCCTACAATGAGCAGTTCTTC.

This rearrangement joins TRBV6-6 to TRBJ2-7, with 9 bases that match TRBD2. CDR3 size: 16 residues. The germline V gene has CDR1 MNHNY and CDR2 SVGAGI (reference sequence). The trim removed 0 bases at V and 1 base at J, leaving 4 bases unmatched. CDR3 sequence: CASSYSRSGGSYEQYF. CDR3 nucleotide sequence: TGTGCCAGCAGTTACTCGCGTAGCGGGGGATCCTACGAGCAGTACTTC.

This chain connects TRBV4-3 to TRBJ1-1, with 10 bases aligning to TRBD1. The CDR3 consists of 17 residues. After removal of 0 bases from V and 3 bases from J, the junction contained 7 bases not matched to a gene. In germline, CDR1 is LGHNA, CDR2 YSLEER. The CDR3 DNA sequence: TGCGCCAGCAGCCAAGAGACAGGGGGCACAAGGTACACTGAAGCTTTCTTT. As protein: CASSQETGGTRYTEAFF.

The chain uses TRBV5-6 and TRBJ1-2; D may be TRBD1 (6 bases). The CDR3 has 11 residues. Germline loops: CDR1 SGHDT, CDR2 YYEEEE. V lost 5 bases, J lost 7 bases, and 9 bases lay in between. CDR3 amino acids: CASRFRGGYTF. The CDR3 region has the DNA TGTGCCAGCAGGTTCAGGGGTGGCTACACCTTC.

This chain connects TRBV11-3 to TRBJ2-1; 8 bases are a match to TRBD1. The CDR3 is made up of 14 amino acids. V was clipped by 5 bases and J by 4 bases; unmatched bases: 4. Germline V gene lookup returns CDR1 SGHNT and CDR2 YENEEA. The CDR3 loop is CASSPGQDYNEQFF. CDR3 in DNA: TGTGCCAGCAGCCCGGGACAGGATTACAATGAGCAGTTCTTC.

This clone was counted a few times. V usage is TRBV11-2 and J usage is TRBJ2-1; 7 positions match TRBD1. J gave up 4 bases and V 1 base, and 4 bases lay outside the gene matches. Germline lookup yields CDR1 SGHAT and CDR2 FQNNGV. The CDR3 has 15 amino acids. Here the CDR3 DNA reads TGTGCCAGCAGCTTAGGTCGGGACAGATACAATGAGCAGTTCTTC. The encoded protein is CASSLGRDRYNEQFF.

The V and J genes are TRBV7-8 and TRBJ2-3; 8 bases map to TRBD2. V shed 5 bases, J shed 8 bases, and the junction held 18 bases outside the gene matches. The CDR3 is 17 residues long. CDR1 and CDR2 from the germline V gene are SGHVS and FQNEAQ. The CDR3 DNA follows: TGTGCCAGCAGCCTCTTCCGGGGGGGCCCGGATTTTGGTACGCAGTATTTT. It yields the protein CASSLFRGGPDFGTQYF. The full variable domain, completed using reference TRBV7-8 and TRBJ2-3, is GAGVSQSPRYKVAKRGQDVALRCDPISGHVSLFWYQQALGQGPEFLTYFQNEAQLDKSGLPSDRFFAERPEGSVSTLKIQRTQQEDSAVYLCASSLFRGGPDFGTQYFGPGTRLTVL.

This clone was seen a single time. The chain has TRBV7-2 and TRBJ2-7; 8 nucleotides align to TRBD2. Losses at the gene ends were 3 bases for V and 4 bases for J; bases not matched to a gene: 5. This CDR3 contains 14 residues. Germline-derived CDR1 and CDR2 are SGHTA and FQGNSA. CDR3 DNA sequence: TGTGCCAGCAGCTTCGGGGGGGCCACGTACGAGCAGTACGTC. It encodes CASSFGGATYEQYV.

The rearrangement joins TRBV28 to TRBJ1-2; 10 nucleotides line up with TRBD1. CDR1 MDHEN and CDR2 SYDVKM come from the germline V gene. J gave up 2 bases and V 2 bases, and 2 bases lay outside the gene matches. CDR3 length: 15 amino acids. CDR3 nucleotide sequence: TGTGCCAGCAGTTTACCGGGACAGGGGAACTATGGCTACACCTTC. As protein: CASSLPGQGNYGYTF.

This chain joins TRBV5-4 and TRBJ1-1; D might be TRBD1 (5 bases). CDR3 length equals 14 residues. Per germline, CDR1 SGHNT and CDR2 YYREEE (reference sequence). Trimming removed 1 base from V and 0 bases from J, with 7 bases in between. CDR3 DNA: TGTGCCAGCAGCTTGACAGGTATGAACACTGAAGCTTTCTTT. Its protein product is CASSLTGMNTEAFF.

The chain employs TRBV7-9 and TRBJ1-1; no reliable D call. Germline V CDR1 and CDR2: SEHNR, FQNEAQ (reference sequence). V lost 7 bases, J lost 0 bases, and 9 bases lay in between. The length of the CDR3 is 13 residues. The CDR3 nucleotides read TGTGCCAGCAATACGGGTTTGAACACTGAAGCTTTCTTT. This translates into CASNTGLNTEAFF. Using reference TRBV7-9 and TRBJ1-1 for the parts outside the CDR3, the full variable domain is DTGVSQNPRHKITKRGQNVTFRCDPISEHNRLYWYRQTLGQGPEFLTYFQNEAQLEKSRLLSDRFSAERPKGSFSTLEIQRTEQGDSAMYLCASNTGLNTEAFFGQGTRLTVV.

V usage is TRBV2 and J usage is TRBJ2-3, with TRBD2 matching 11 bases. With 10 bases clipped from V and 0 bases from J, the junction kept 3 bases outside the gene matches. Germline V CDR1 and CDR2: SNHLY, FYNNEI. This CDR3 has 14 amino acids. The CDR3, as DNA: TGTGCCACCAGGACTAGCGGGAGCACAGATACGCAGTATTTT. Residues: CATRTSGSTDTQYF.

The rearrangement joins TRBV28 to TRBJ1-2, with 7 positions matching TRBD1. Germline values: CDR1 MDHEN, CDR2 SYDVKM. The V and J ends lost 6 bases and 2 bases, in that order; junction bases with no gene match: 6. CDR3 length equals 14 residues. The DNA of the CDR3 is TGTGCCAGCAGCTACACGGGACAGAACTATGGCTACACCTTC. Translation: CASSYTGQNYGYTF.

This chain's CDR3 is CASSVLAGVETQYF. The CDR3 DNA sequence: TGTGCCAGCAGCGTACTAGCAGGTGTGGAGACCCAGTACTTC. The gene calls are TRBV2 and TRBJ2-5; tentative D call: TRBD2 (6 bases). This CDR3 has 14 amino acids. CDR1 and CDR2 from the germline V gene are SNHLY and FYNNEI. V shed 6 bases and J shed 5 bases, with 16 bases lying between them.

Only one count was recorded for this clone. CDR3 protein: CASSLEYTANTEAFF. The CDR3, as DNA: TGTGCCAGCAGCTTGGAGTATACAGCAAACACTGAAGCTTTCTTT. The J gene is TRBJ1-1, the V gene TRBV5-6, with D uncertain. V was clipped by 0 bases and J by 2 bases, with 11 bases between them. Germline-derived CDR1 and CDR2 are SGHDT and YYEEEE. The CDR3 runs to 15 residues.

In this sample, this clone turned up once. This sequence joins TRBV29-1 and TRBJ2-7, with D maybe TRBD1 (5 bases). The germline gives CDR1 SQVTM, CDR2 ANQGSEA. Trimming removed 2 bases at V and 0 bases at J, with 8 bases between. The CDR3 runs 13 residues. The CDR3 sequence: CSVELQGSYEQYF. For the CDR3, the DNA is TGCAGCGTTGAACTCCAGGGCTCCTACGAGCAGTACTTC.

The CDR3 reads CASSLWQGTPQLFF. CDR3 nucleotide sequence: TGTGCCAGCAGCTTGTGGCAGGGAACCCCGCAGCTGTTTTTT. This chain connects TRBV5-4 to TRBJ1-4, with D perhaps matching TRBD1 (5 bases). The CDR3 is 14 amino acids. V was clipped by 1 base and J by 14 bases, with 18 bases between them. Germline assignment: CDR1 SGHNT and CDR2 YYREEE (reference sequence).

The rearrangement joins TRBV7-2 to TRBJ2-2; D is possibly TRBD2 (6 bases). Deletions cut 8 bases from V and 3 bases from J, with 10 bases between. Germline assignment: CDR1 SGHTA and CDR2 FQGNSA. The CDR3 covers 13 residues. The CDR3, as DNA: TGTGCCAGCCGACTAGGGCACACCGGGGAGCTGTTTTTT. Translated: CASRLGHTGELFF.

This clone has a single count. The gene calls are TRBV4-1 and TRBJ2-1; 8 nucleotides align to TRBD2. The CDR3 totals 16 residues. Germline V gene lookup returns CDR1 MGHRA and CDR2 YSYEKL. The junction had 10 bases not matched to a gene; V was cut back by 4 bases and J by 5 bases. CDR3 nucleotides: TGCGCCAGCAGCCCGGGGTACGGGGGGGCCAACAATGAGCAGTTCTTC. Translation: CASSPGYGGANNEQFF.